The rows below give T cell receptor beta chains drawn from one sample of a study of shared clonotypes between healthy human individuals. Produced via immunoSEQ multiplex PCR; TCRdb's table is partial and in-frame only. The sample carries 2.3 million or so clones, over 90% recorded once. The material sequenced was naive CD4+ T cells from PBMCs. These receptor sequences come from a man aged 18-30 years in good health. Some clones in this sample may be carry-over from other donors' samples. Each CDR3 is given with its conserved first and last residue. The D gene is left open where the match is weak. Size is omitted from some rows. Given values are once, few, many or a class for expanded clones.

V	size	J	D	DNA	CDR3
TRBV30	.	TRBJ2-5	.	TGTGCCTGGAGCCCGAACGGTGAGACCCAGTACTTC	CAWSPNGETQYF
TRBV28	.	TRBJ2-7	.	TGTGCCAGCAGTTTATTAAGCGGCGGACAAGGCGAGCAGTACTTC	CASSLLSGGQGEQYF
TRBV29-1	.	TRBJ1-2	TRBD1	TGCAGCTTTACATCAGGGGGCTGGGGCTACACCTTC	CSFTSGGWGYTF
TRBV18	.	TRBJ2-2	TRBD2	TGTGCCAGCTCATCTCTAGCGGGAGAGGCCGGGGAGCTGTTTTTT	CASSSLAGEAGELFF
TRBV11-3	once	TRBJ2-5	.	TGTGCCAGCAGTCCGAACCGTGCAGGGTTTATCGGCGAGACCCAGTACTTC	CASSPNRAGFIGETQYF
TRBV18	.	TRBJ2-7	.	TGTGCCAGCTCACCTCATGCAGGGGAAGAGCAGTACTTC	CASSPHAGEEQYF
TRBV30	.	TRBJ2-1	TRBD2	TGTGCCTGGAGTACGGGACTAGCGACGGGGGAGCAGTTCTTC	CAWSTGLATGEQFF
TRBV6-5	.	TRBJ2-7	.	TGTGCCAGCACGGGCAGGGGTGGCGAGCAGTACTTC	CASTGRGGEQYF
TRBV29-1	.	TRBJ2-5	TRBD2	TGCAGCGTTGGCGGGAGTGATGAAGAGACCCAGTACTTC	CSVGGSDEETQYF
TRBV5-1	.	TRBJ2-1	TRBD2	TGCGCCAGCAGCTCGGGACTAGCGGGAGAGGGTGAGCAGTTCTTC	CASSSGLAGEGEQFF
TRBV19	.	TRBJ1-5	.	TGTGCCAGTAGTATCGGGACCCCGGGGGTAGGTCAGCCCCAGCATTTT	CASSIGTPGVGQPQHF
TRBV7-3	.	TRBJ2-7	.	TGTGCCAGCAGCTACCAAGTTTCTGGCCAGCAGTACTTC	CASSYQVSGQQYF
TRBV11-2	.	TRBJ2-1	TRBD2	TGTGCCAGCGCTAGCGGGAGTTCCTACAATGAGCAGTTCTTC	CASASGSSYNEQFF
TRBV18	.	TRBJ1-4	.	TGTGCCAGCTCACCTCTCAGAGATTCGGGGGAAAAACTGTTTTTT	CASSPLRDSGEKLFF
TRBV5-6	.	TRBJ1-2	.	TGTGCCAGCAGCTTGCCCCCTGACTATGGCTACACCTTC	CASSLPPDYGYTF
TRBV7-6	.	TRBJ1-2	TRBD1	TGTGCCAGCAGCTTAGGGACAGGGAGGGATGGCTACACCTTC	CASSLGTGRDGYTF
TRBV5-4	.	TRBJ2-7	.	TGTGCCAGCAGCTTTGATAAAGGCGGCGAGCAGTACTTC	CASSFDKGGEQYF
TRBV5-1	once	TRBJ2-7	TRBD2	TGCGCCAGCCGCGGACTAGCGGGAGTAGGCGAGCAGTACTTC	CASRGLAGVGEQYF
TRBV7-6	.	TRBJ1-1	.	TGTGCCAGCAGCCGCCTAGGGAACACTGAAGCTTTCTTT	CASSRLGNTEAFF
TRBV2	.	TRBJ2-7	TRBD1	TGTGCCAGCAGTGAAGGGACAGGGACCTACGAGCAGTACTTC	CASSEGTGTYEQYF
TRBV7-2	.	TRBJ2-3	TRBD2	TGTGCCAGCAGCGCCCGGACTAGCGGGTGGACAGATACGCAGTATTTT	CASSARTSGWTDTQYF
TRBV10-3	.	TRBJ2-2	TRBD1	TGTGCCATCAGTAGCGGACAGGGGCAGAACACCGGGGAGCTGTTTTTT	CAISSGQGQNTGELFF
TRBV28	.	TRBJ1-3	TRBD1	TGTGCCAGCAGTGGACAGGGTCAAGTCGCTGGAAACACCATATATTTT	CASSGQGQVAGNTIYF
TRBV28	.	TRBJ1-2	.	TGTGCCAGCAGTTTAGAACTGCCCCCTTATGGCTACACCTTC	CASSLELPPYGYTF
TRBV28	.	TRBJ1-4	TRBD1	TGTGCCAGCAGCTCCGGGACAGCTGAAAAACTGTTTTTT	CASSSGTAEKLFF
TRBV2	.	TRBJ2-3	.	TGTGCCAGCACCCCTAATTCCGCGGGCACAGATACGCAGTATTTT	CASTPNSAGTDTQYF
TRBV9	.	TRBJ2-7	TRBD1	TGTGCCAGCAGCCCACGAGGACAGGGCTCCTACGAGCAGTACTTC	CASSPRGQGSYEQYF
TRBV27	.	TRBJ1-5	.	TGTGCCAGCAGCCGCGGGAGGGAGCATAGCAATCAGCCCCAGCATTTT	CASSRGREHSNQPQHF
TRBV27	.	TRBJ1-2	TRBD1	TGTGCCAGCAGGGGACAGGGGGCGCGAGATAACTATGGCTACACCTTC	CASRGQGARDNYGYTF
TRBV10-3	once	TRBJ2-1	.	TGTGCCATCAGTGAGTCTATCCTAGCAGATTACAATGAGCAGTTCTTC	CAISESILADYNEQFF
TRBV5-1	.	TRBJ2-2	.	TGCGCCAGCAGCTTGGGGAACGGGGCAGTCAACACCGGGGAGCTGTTTTTT	CASSLGNGAVNTGELFF
TRBV5-8	.	TRBJ2-7	TRBD1	TGTGCCAGCAGCCGTACCGGGACAGGTCCCTACGAGCAGTACTTC	CASSRTGTGPYEQYF
TRBV25-1	few	TRBJ1-4	TRBD1	TGTGCCAGCAGTGATACAGGGGTTGAAAAACTGTTTTTT	CASSDTGVEKLFF
TRBV11-3	.	TRBJ2-1	TRBD2	TGTGCCAGCAGCCCCCGGGGGAGCGGGGGGGCCTACAATGAGCAGTTCTTC	CASSPRGSGGAYNEQFF
TRBV7-3	.	TRBJ2-7	.	TGTGCCAGCAGCAAAGGGATGAGTGGTGAGCAGTACTTC	CASSKGMSGEQYF
TRBV28	.	TRBJ2-7	TRBD2	TGTGCCAGCACCCACTGGGGGGGAGGGCTCGAGCAGTACTTC	CASTHWGGGLEQYF
TRBV5-1	.	TRBJ2-7	TRBD2	TGCGCCAGCAGCCCTAGCGGGAGCTCCTACGAGCAGTACTTC	CASSPSGSSYEQYF
TRBV2	.	TRBJ2-1	TRBD2	TGTGCCAGCAGTGTTACTAGCGGATCTGAGCAGTTCTTC	CASSVTSGSEQFF
TRBV9	.	TRBJ1-4	.	TGTGCCAGCAGCTCTCGACCCACGGGCGAAAAACTGTTTTTT	CASSSRPTGEKLFF
TRBV30	.	TRBJ2-7	TRBD1	TGTGCTGTGGGACAGGGGCTAGCGGCCAGAGGGAACGAGCAGTACTTC	CAVGQGLAARGNEQYF
TRBV7-8	.	TRBJ2-4	TRBD2	TGTGCCAGCAGCTTAGATACGGGGGGATCTTTCATTCAGTACTTC	CASSLDTGGSFIQYF
TRBV27	.	TRBJ2-3	.	TGTGCCAGCAGTTTAGGCCCCAGAAGCACAGATACGCAGTATTTT	CASSLGPRSTDTQYF
TRBV6-6	.	TRBJ1-1	.	TGTGCCAGCAGTCGACAGATGGGGAATGAAGCTTTCTTT	CASSRQMGNEAFF
TRBV11-2	.	TRBJ2-3	TRBD1	TGTGCCAGCAGCCCTAAGTGGACAGGGGGCACAGATACGCAGTATTTT	CASSPKWTGGTDTQYF
TRBV19	.	TRBJ1-4	.	TGTGCCAGTAGTGACGAGACAGGTGCAACTAATGAAAAACTGTTTTTT	CASSDETGATNEKLFF
TRBV14	.	TRBJ2-5	.	TGTGCCAGCAGCCAATGGATGGGACTAGAGACCCAGTACTTC	CASSQWMGLETQYF
TRBV6-5	.	TRBJ2-5	.	TGTGCCAGCAGTTACGCCCGTTGGAGGACCCAGTACTTC	CASSYARWRTQYF
TRBV18	.	TRBJ2-1	.	TGTGCCAGCTCACCAGGAAATGAGCAGTTCTTC	CASSPGNEQFF
TRBV10-2	.	TRBJ2-7	TRBD1	TGCGCCAGCAGTGAGGGACAGGGGAGGGACGAGCAGTACTTC	CASSEGQGRDEQYF